Listed here are 15 T cell receptor beta chains from one sample, sequenced in a study of T cell responses to AZD1222 COVID-19 vaccine. Measured with immunoSEQ multiplex PCR; TCRdb has only the in-frame clones, and not every one. The table lists about 130,000 clones, about nine tenths of them singletons. The sample consisted of peripheral blood, taken on day 0 of AZD1222 vaccination. These receptors were obtained from an adult in good health.

The chain couples TRBV9 to TRBJ1-2; D not certain. V lost 6 bases and J 0 bases, leaving 9 bases between the germline ends. Per the germline V gene, CDR1 is SGDLS and CDR2 is YYNGEE. This CDR3 has 13 amino acids. The CDR3 DNA sequence: TGTGCCAGCACTAACCATGCTAACTATGGCTACACCTTC. This codes for CASTNHANYGYTF.

The chain's CDR3 is CASSLDRGNHEQYF. The CDR3 DNA reads TGTGCCAGCAGCTTAGACAGGGGTAACCACGAGCAGTACTTC. This chain uses TRBV7-2 with TRBJ2-7; the match to TRBD1 covers 7 bases. Germline CDR1 reads SGHTA; CDR2 reads FQGNSA. CDR3 length equals 14 residues. V was clipped by 1 base and J by 5 bases; unmatched bases: 5.

The gene calls are TRBV27 and TRBJ2-3; 12 positions match TRBD2. Germline V lookup: CDR1 MNHEY, CDR2 SMNVEV (reference sequence). CDR3 length: 16 residues. The junction had 3 bases not matched to a gene; V was cut back by 5 bases and J by 0 bases. This CDR3 is CASSPGLAGSTDTQYF. CDR3 DNA: TGTGCCAGCAGTCCCGGACTAGCGGGGAGCACAGATACGCAGTATTTT.

This chain connects TRBV18 to TRBJ1-2; 8 nucleotides agree with TRBD1. The CDR3 spans 13 residues. The germline CDR1 and CDR2 sequences are KGHSH and LQKENI. V shed 3 bases and J 8 bases; nucleotides not matched to a gene: 5. CDR3 DNA: TGTGCCAGCTCACCGACAGGGGATGGAGGCTACACCTTC. Its protein product is CASSPTGDGGYTF.

In nucleotides, the CDR3 is TGTGCCAGCAGCCCCGGGTATCGGGGCAATGAGCAGTTCTTC. Translation gives CASSPGYRGNEQFF. The chain carries TRBV3-1 (or the pseudogene TRBV3-2) and TRBJ2-1, with D perhaps matching TRBD2 (5 bases). CDR3 length equals 14 residues. The germline V and J ends were trimmed by 4 bases and 6 bases, with 13 bases remaining between them. Germline V CDR1 and CDR2: LGHDT, YNNKEL (reference sequence).

This clone was recorded only once. The chain couples TRBV4-1 to TRBJ1-1; 9 nucleotides agree with TRBD1. Germline-derived CDR1 and CDR2 are MGHRA and YSYEKL. This CDR3 spans 14 amino acids. The J segment lost 10 bases and the V segment lost 4 bases, leaving 10 bases of the junction unmatched. In DNA form, the CDR3 reads TGCGCCAGCAGCCTCCCTTCCGGGACAGGGACAGCTTTCTTT. Protein: CASSLPSGTGTAFF.

The rearrangement links TRBV19 to TRBJ1-1; D is possibly TRBD1 (5 bases). The CDR3 is 12 amino acids. V was cut by 6 bases and J by 7 bases, with 12 bases left in between. Germline CDR1 LNHDA, CDR2 SQIVND (reference sequence). The CDR3: CASRASRGEAFF. Here the CDR3 DNA reads TGTGCCAGTAGAGCCTCTAGGGGTGAAGCTTTCTTT.

The chain couples TRBV14 to TRBJ2-1, with D possibly matching TRBD1 (5 bases). Germline CDR1 reads SGHDN; CDR2 reads FVKESK. Trimming shortened V by 0 bases and J by 0 bases, and 6 bases separated the two germline ends. CDR3 length: 15 amino acids. The CDR3 DNA sequence: TGTGCCAGCAGCCAAGATGACAGCTCCTACAATGAGCAGTTCTTC. Translated, it gives CASSQDDSSYNEQFF.

The chain couples TRBV12-3 or TRBV12-4 to TRBJ1-3; D unresolved. V gave up 5 bases and J gave up 3 bases, with 5 bases separating them. There are 12 residues in the CDR3. This chain's CDR3 is CASSPSGNTIYF. The CDR3 DNA is TGTGCCAGCAGTCCGAGTGGAAACACCATATATTTT.

The chain employs TRBV24-1 and TRBJ2-2; 9 nucleotides line up with TRBD1. The CDR3 has 19 residues. The germline CDR1 and CDR2 sequences are KGHDR and SFDVKD. The trim removed 5 bases at V and 0 bases at J, leaving 12 bases unmatched. The CDR3 sequence: CATSAAGTGLRTNTGELFF. The DNA for the CDR3 is TGTGCCACCAGTGCAGCCGGGACAGGGTTACGAACGAACACCGGGGAGCTGTTTTTT.

This clone appeared a single time. This chain connects TRBV28 to TRBJ2-7; 11 bases line up with TRBD2. This CDR3 has 16 amino acids. The V segment lost 4 bases and the J segment 2 bases; nucleotides outside the gene matches: 7. Per germline, CDR1 MDHEN and CDR2 SYDVKM. CDR3 amino acids: CASSSSGTSGTYEQYF. The CDR3 region has the DNA TGTGCCAGCAGTTCATCCGGGACTAGCGGAACCTACGAGCAGTACTTC.

The rearrangement joins TRBV19 to TRBJ1-1, with no clear D. The germline V and J ends were trimmed by 7 bases and 0 bases, with 9 bases remaining between them. This CDR3 region has 13 residues. Germline-derived CDR1 and CDR2 are LNHDA and SQIVND (reference sequence). CDR3 amino acids: CASKAGVNTEAFF. CDR3 nucleotides: TGTGCCAGTAAAGCCGGGGTGAACACTGAAGCTTTCTTT.

The J gene is TRBJ1-3, the V gene TRBV7-9; no reliable D call. CDR1 and CDR2 (germline): SEHNR, FQNEAQ (reference sequence). The CDR3 is 14 amino acids. V was pared by 7 bases and J by 2 bases, with 12 bases between. CDR3: CASNSPFTGNTIYF. The CDR3 coding sequence is TGTGCCAGCAACAGTCCGTTTACTGGAAACACCATATATTTT.

This clone occurred a few times. The chain carries TRBV11-2 and TRBJ2-7; unclear D gene. Germline-derived CDR1 and CDR2 are SGHAT and FQNNGV. This CDR3 comprises 13 residues. Trimming cost V 5 bases and J 0 bases, with 8 bases left between them. CDR3 nucleotides: TGTGCCAGCAGCGGCGGCCCCTCCTACGAGCAGTACTTC. Amino acids: CASSGGPSYEQYF.

This chain joins TRBV29-1 and TRBJ1-1; tentatively, D is TRBD1 (6 bases). Between the trimmed V and J ends, which lost 2 bases and 7 bases, there was a span of 14 bases. This CDR3 is 13 amino acids long. Germline-derived CDR1 and CDR2 are SQVTM and ANQGSEA. The CDR3 region is CSVEPITRGEAFF. CDR3 DNA sequence: TGCAGCGTTGAACCTATAACCAGGGGTGAAGCTTTCTTT.